This T cell receptor beta chain originates from a study of CD8+CD57+ T cells in acquired aplastic anemia. Study-wide background: Each DNA sample taken from sorted CD4+ and CD8+ cells came to around 2.9 ug on average. Broader study findings: Sharing between patients and controls was observed for over 25 CD8+ CDR3 sequences. The study found no significant CD8+ Simpson's diversity difference between patients and controls.

Genomic DNA, the template, was used for profiling of the TCR beta VDJ and CDR3. TCRdb reanalysed the reads using MiXCR and keeps one entry per CDR3 protein. The repertoire holds some 150,000 distinct CDR3 sequences, 71% seen once, with 40% to 60% in the top ten. Germline V lookup: CDR1 SNHLY, CDR2 FYNNEI. The CDR3 totals 14 residues. Unmatched junction bases numbered 6, after V lost 8 bases and J lost 7 bases. Patients selected for sequencing had displayed CD8+CD57+ cell expansion by flow cytometry. As for this clonotype: Its antigen is not known.

The origin of this receptor is a human donor with aplastic anemia. The V gene is TRBV2, the J gene TRBJ1-6, with TRBD1 matching over 9 bases. Sequenced sample: sorted CD4+, CD8+, or CD8+CD57+ T cells (not recorded which) from PBMCs. For the CDR3, the DNA is TGTGCCAGCGGCTCCGGGACAGGGAATTCACCCCTCCACTTT. It translates to CASGSGTGNSPLHF. The full variable domain, with the rest looked up from reference TRBV2 and TRBJ1-6, is EPEVTQTPSHQVTQMGQEVILRCVPISNHLYFYWYRQILGQKVEFLVSFYNNEISEKSEIFDDQFSVERPDGSNFTLKIRSTKLEDSAMYFCASGSGTGNSPLHFGNGTRLTVT.